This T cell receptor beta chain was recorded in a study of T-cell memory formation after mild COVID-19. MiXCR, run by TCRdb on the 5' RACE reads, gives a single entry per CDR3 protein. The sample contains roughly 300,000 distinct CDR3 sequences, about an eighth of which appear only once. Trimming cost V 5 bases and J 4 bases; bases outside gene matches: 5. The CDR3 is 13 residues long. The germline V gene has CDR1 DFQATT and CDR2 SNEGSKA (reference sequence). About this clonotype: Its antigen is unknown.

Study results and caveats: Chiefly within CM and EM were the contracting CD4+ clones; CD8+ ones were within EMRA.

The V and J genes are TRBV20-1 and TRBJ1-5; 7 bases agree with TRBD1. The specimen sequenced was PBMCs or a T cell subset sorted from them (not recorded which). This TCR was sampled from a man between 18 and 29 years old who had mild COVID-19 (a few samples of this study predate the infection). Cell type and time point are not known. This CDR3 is CSAVRGENQPQHF. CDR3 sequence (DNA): TGCAGTGCTGTCAGGGGGGAAAATCAGCCCCAGCATTTT.